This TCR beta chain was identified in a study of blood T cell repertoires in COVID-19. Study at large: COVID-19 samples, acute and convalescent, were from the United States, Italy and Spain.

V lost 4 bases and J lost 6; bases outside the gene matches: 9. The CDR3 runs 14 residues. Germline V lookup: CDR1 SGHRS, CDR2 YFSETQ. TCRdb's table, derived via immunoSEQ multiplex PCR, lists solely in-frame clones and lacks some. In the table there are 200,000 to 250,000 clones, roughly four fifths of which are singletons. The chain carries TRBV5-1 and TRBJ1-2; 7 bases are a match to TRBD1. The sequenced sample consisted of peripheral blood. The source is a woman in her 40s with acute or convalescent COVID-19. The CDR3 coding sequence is TGCGCCAGCAGCGGATCCGGGACAGCGCATGGCTACACCTTC. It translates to CASSGSGTAHGYTF.